These 26 T cell receptor beta chains were sequenced from one sample in a study of technical replicates of blood from a handful of donors. TCRdb's copy holds only in-frame clones and misses some; the assay was immunoSEQ multiplex PCR. The sample has over 70,000 clones; 90% are singletons. The sample consisted of PBMCs. Source of these receptors: a human donor in good health. Some clones in this sample may be carry-over from other donors' samples.

The gene calls are TRBV7-2 and TRBJ1-6; D is unresolved. The CDR3 spans 16 residues. The V end was cut by 5 bases, the J end by 7 bases, with 18 bases between. The germline V gene encodes CDR1 SGHTA and CDR2 FQGNSA. The DNA for the CDR3 is TGTGCCAGCAGCCCGACGGGAACCCCGTCGAATTCACCCCTCCACTTT. Translated: CASSPTGTPSNSPLHF.

V is TRBV7-2 and J is TRBJ2-7, with D perhaps TRBD2 (7 bases). The germline V gene encodes CDR1 SGHTA and CDR2 FQGNSA. The germline V and J ends were trimmed by 5 bases and 5 bases, with 13 bases remaining between them. The CDR3 covers 13 residues. CDR3 nucleotide sequence: TGTGCCAGCAGCCCACGGGGGGCCAACGAGCAGTACTTC. Translated: CASSPRGANEQYF.

The chain recombines TRBV10-3 with TRBJ2-3, with 12 positions matching TRBD2. V shed 6 bases, J shed 5 bases, and the junction held 9 bases outside the gene matches. This CDR3 contains 16 residues. Germline V gene sequence: CDR1 ENHRY, CDR2 SYGVKD. CDR3: CAISDQLAGGQDTQYF. The CDR3 DNA reads TGTGCCATCAGCGATCAACTAGCGGGAGGACAAGATACGCAGTATTTT.

The V gene is TRBV19, the J gene TRBJ2-7, with TRBD2 identical over 8 bases. J was trimmed by 5 bases and V by 5 bases; bases with no gene match: 11. The V gene's germline CDR1 is LNHDA and CDR2 SQIVND (reference sequence). CDR3 length: 15 residues. In nucleotides, the CDR3 is TGTGCCAGTAGTCCGCAGGGTAGCGGGACGGACGAGCAGTACTTC. It specifies CASSPQGSGTDEQYF.

This clone was counted once. The J gene is TRBJ1-6, the V gene TRBV7-2, with D possibly matching TRBD1 (5 bases). The CDR3 covers 15 residues. Germline V gene data show CDR1 as SGHTA and CDR2 as FQGNSA. V lost 3 bases and J 7 bases, leaving 13 bases between the germline ends. The CDR3 loop reads CASSFGGVRNSPLHF. DNA for the CDR3: TGTGCCAGCAGCTTTGGGGGGGTAAGGAATTCACCCCTCCACTTT.

The chain uses TRBV30 and TRBJ2-7; 12 bases map to TRBD2. The junction had 12 bases not matched to a gene; V was cut back by 5 bases and J by 4 bases. Germline assignment: CDR1 GTSNPN and CDR2 SVGIG (reference sequence). CDR3 length equals 16 residues. The CDR3 coding sequence is TGTGCCTGGGCCGCGAGACTAGCGGGAGTAGAGTACGAGCAGTACTTC. Translating it yields CAWAARLAGVEYEQYF. Full variable domain (remainder filled in from reference TRBV30 and TRBJ2-7): SQTIHQWPATLVQPVGSPLSLECTVEGTSNPNLYWYRQAAGRGLQLLFYSVGIGQISSEVPQNLSASRPQDRQFILSSKKLLLSDSGFYLCAWAARLAGVEYEQYFGPGTRLTVT.

V is TRBV9 and J is TRBJ1-6; no clear D gene. Germline V gene data show CDR1 as SGDLS and CDR2 as YYNGEE. The ends were cut back, 0 bases at V and 11 bases at J, with 12 bases in the middle. The CDR3 sequence is 14 residues long. Here the CDR3 DNA reads TGTGCCAGCAGCGTAGCTCCTACGGGAACACCCCTCCACTTT. Protein product: CASSVAPTGTPLHF. Full variable domain (remainder filled in from reference TRBV9 and TRBJ1-6): DSGVTQTPKHLITATGQRVTLRCSPRSGDLSVYWYQQSLDQGLQFLIQYYNGEERAKGNILERFSAQQFPDLHSELNLSSLELGDSALYFCASSVAPTGTPLHFGNGTRLTVT.

The V call is TRBV5-6, the J call TRBJ1-5; 7 bases agree with TRBD1. The length of the CDR3 is 14 residues. The ends lost 0 bases at V and 5 bases at J; junction bases unmatched: 2. CDR1 SGHDT and CDR2 YYEEEE come from the germline V gene. The CDR3 DNA reads as TGTGCCAGCAGCTTGGGACAGGGCCATCAGCCCCAGCATTTT. Translation gives CASSLGQGHQPQHF.

V usage is TRBV4-2 and J usage is TRBJ1-5; D is unresolved. The CDR3 is made up of 16 amino acids. The V gene lost 4 bases and the J gene lost 0 bases, with 13 bases spanning the gap. Germline V lookup: CDR1 LGHNA, CDR2 YNFKEQ. For the CDR3, the DNA is TGTGCCAGCAGCCCAGAGGCCAGGAATAGCAATCAGCCCCAGCATTTT. It yields the protein CASSPEARNSNQPQHF.

This sequence joins TRBV14 and TRBJ2-7, with TRBD2 as a possible D gene (5 bases). The CDR3 is 15 residues long. V lost 4 bases and J lost 4, with 17 bases in between. The germline V gene encodes CDR1 SGHDN and CDR2 FVKESK. This CDR3 reads CASSLGSGLGYEQYF. Here the CDR3 DNA reads TGTGCCAGCAGCCTGGGCAGCGGCCTGGGTTACGAGCAGTACTTC.

This chain links TRBV5-8 with TRBJ1-2; 7 positions match TRBD1. Germline lookup yields CDR1 SGHTS and CDR2 YDEGEE. The CDR3 sequence is 14 residues long. The J segment lost 4 bases and the V segment lost 2 bases, leaving 5 bases of the junction unmatched. The CDR3 DNA reads as TGTGCCAGCAGCTTCGGAGACAGGGCCTATGGCTACACCTTC. This sequence encodes CASSFGDRAYGYTF.

The V gene is TRBV9, the J gene TRBJ2-7; D possibly corresponds to TRBD2 (5 bases). This CDR3 has 14 residues. Trimming cost V 0 bases and J 5 bases, with 12 bases left between them. Germline assignment: CDR1 SGDLS and CDR2 YYNGEE. The chain's CDR3 is CASSVDWLANEQYF. In DNA form, the CDR3 reads TGTGCCAGCAGCGTAGATTGGTTAGCGAACGAGCAGTACTTC.

V gene TRBV5-1 combines with J gene TRBJ2-7; 10 bases line up with TRBD1. After removal of 2 bases from V and 4 bases from J, the junction contained 6 bases not matched to a gene. Germline V gene sequence: CDR1 SGHRS, CDR2 YFSETQ. The CDR3 is 15 residues long. The CDR3 protein is CASSFSGTGVYEQYF. DNA for the CDR3: TGCGCCAGCAGCTTTTCCGGGACAGGGGTATACGAGCAGTACTTC. The whole variable domain, remainder taken from reference TRBV5-1 and TRBJ2-7, is KAGVTQTPRYLIKTRGQQVTLSCSPISGHRSVSWYQQTPGQGLQFLFEYFSETQRNKGNFPGRFSGRQFSNSRSEMNVSTLELGDSALYLCASSFSGTGVYEQYFGPGTRLTVT.

The V gene is TRBV15, the J gene TRBJ2-3, with TRBD2 as a possible D gene (6 bases). Germline CDR1 LNHNV, CDR2 YYDKDF (reference sequence). This CDR3 comprises 14 residues. V lost 8 bases and J 2 bases, leaving 14 bases between the germline ends. The CDR3 region has the DNA TGTGCCACCCGGAGGGAATATCCCACAGATACGCAGTATTTT. Amino acid sequence: CATRREYPTDTQYF. The variable domain in full, with the rest retrieved from reference TRBV15 and TRBJ2-3, is DAMVIQNPRYQVTQFGKPVTLSCSQTLNHNVMYWYQQKSSQAPKLLFHYYDKDFNNEADTPDNFQSRRPNTSFCFLDIRSPGLGDTAMYLCATRREYPTDTQYFGPGTRLTVL.

The rearrangement uses TRBV7-9 and TRBJ2-3; tentatively, D is TRBD2 (6 bases). V was trimmed by 4 bases and J by 4 bases, leaving 18 bases between them. The CDR3 consists of 16 residues. Germline lookup yields CDR1 SEHNR and CDR2 FQNEAQ (reference sequence). The DNA of the CDR3 is TGTGCCAGCAGCTCAGGGACTGGGAAATTCGCAGATACGCAGTATTTT. It yields the protein CASSSGTGKFADTQYF.

The V gene is TRBV10-3, the J gene TRBJ1-2; D possibly corresponds to TRBD1 (5 bases). The CDR3 totals 12 residues. The germline V gene has CDR1 ENHRY and CDR2 SYGVKD. V was trimmed by 5 bases and J by 4 bases, leaving 8 bases between them. DNA for the CDR3: TGTGCCATCAGTTCTGACAGCTATGGCTACACCTTC. It encodes CAISSDSYGYTF.

The V call is TRBV10-3, the J call TRBJ2-1, with 14 positions matching TRBD2. This CDR3 is built from 13 residues. CDR1 is ENHRY and CDR2 is SYGVKD in the germline V gene. Trimming cost V 8 bases and J 7 bases; bases outside gene matches: 1. This CDR3 reads CAIGLAGGNEQFF. The CDR3 DNA sequence: TGTGCCATCGGACTAGCGGGAGGTAATGAGCAGTTCTTC.

The chain carries TRBV5-6 and TRBJ2-1; 8 positions agree with TRBD1. CDR1 is SGHDT and CDR2 is YYEEEE in the germline V gene. The CDR3 consists of 15 residues. Trimming cost V 4 bases and J 4 bases; bases outside gene matches: 7. CDR3 DNA sequence: TGTGCCAGCAGCACGGACAGGGCACCTTACAATGAGCAGTTCTTC. This encodes CASSTDRAPYNEQFF.

CDR3 DNA: TGTGCCAGCAGCGCCTCGGGACAGATCTATGGCTACACCTTC. It yields the protein CASSASGQIYGYTF. V and J are TRBV9 and TRBJ1-2, with 7 bases that match TRBD1. The CDR3 totals 14 residues. J lost 4 bases, V lost 3 bases, and 6 bases had no gene match. In germline, CDR1 is SGDLS, CDR2 YYNGEE.

The V call is TRBV18, the J call TRBJ1-2; no definite D call. Trimming took off 4 bases at V and 5 bases at J, with 14 bases between the two ends. Germline V gene lookup returns CDR1 KGHSH and CDR2 LQKENI. This CDR3 is built from 14 residues. The CDR3, as DNA: TGTGCCAGCTCACAGGGCGGGGTTCGGTATGGCTACACCTTC. Protein: CASSQGGVRYGYTF.

This rearrangement joins TRBV6-1 to TRBJ2-6, with TRBD1 matching over 10 bases. The J segment lost 4 bases and the V segment lost 10 bases, leaving 7 bases of the junction unmatched. CDR3 length: 15 residues. Germline CDR1 and CDR2: MNHNS and SASEGT. CDR3 DNA: TGTGCCACCGATGACAGGGGGCGCGGGGCCAACGTCCTGACTTTC. Translating it yields CATDDRGRGANVLTF.

This clone was counted only a few times. The gene calls are TRBV21-1 and TRBJ2-1; the table calls TRBD2, which could not be checked here. TRBV21-1 is recorded as a pseudogene. The CDR3 covers 17 residues. The CDR3, as DNA: TGTGCCAGCAGCAAAGCGAGGCTAGCGGCATCTCCCAATGAGCAGTTCTTC. This codes for CASSKARLAASPNEQFF.

This chain uses TRBV7-3 with TRBJ2-1; 7 nucleotides agree with TRBD1. CDR1 and CDR2 (germline): SGHTA, FQGTGA. V gave up 1 base and J gave up 3 bases; unmatched junction bases: 3. CDR3 size: 15 residues. The CDR3 spells CASSLMAGGYNEQFF. In DNA form, the CDR3 reads TGTGCCAGCAGCTTAATGGCAGGGGGCTACAATGAGCAGTTCTTC.

The chain recombines TRBV5-6 with TRBJ2-2, with 9 bases aligning to TRBD2. V shed 2 bases and J 6 bases; nucleotides not matched to a gene: 5. CDR3 length: 15 amino acids. Germline V CDR1 and CDR2: SGHDT, YYEEEE. DNA of the CDR3: TGTGCCAGCAGCTTAGCCGGGACTAGCCCCGGGGAGCTGTTTTTT. It codes for CASSLAGTSPGELFF.

V gene TRBV11-2 combines with J gene TRBJ1-1, with D possibly matching TRBD1 (6 bases). V lost 1 base, J lost 4 bases, and 13 bases lay in between. The CDR3 is made up of 15 amino acids. CDR1 is SGHAT, CDR2 FQNNGV, per germline. The CDR3 loop reads CASSLVRGGGTEAFF. For the CDR3, the DNA is TGTGCCAGCAGCTTAGTGCGGGGAGGGGGCACTGAAGCTTTCTTT.

This rearrangement joins TRBV29-1 to TRBJ2-7; 8 nucleotides agree with TRBD1. This CDR3 comprises 12 residues. Germline V gene data show CDR1 as SQVTM and CDR2 as ANQGSEA. V was clipped by 6 bases and J by 3 bases; unmatched bases: 4. CDR3 in amino acids: CSVRTGGYEQYF. The DNA of the CDR3 is TGCAGCGTGCGTACAGGGGGCTACGAGCAGTACTTC.